A single sample gave rise to the 4 T cell receptor beta chains below, sequenced in a study of T-cell memory formation after mild COVID-19 (dated by TCRdb to about 2021). Libraries were prepared through 5' RACE. The run used an Illumina NovaSeq 6000. TCRdb reprocessed the public reads (quality trimming at Q25 with fastp, clone calling with MiXCR) and kept in-frame beta chains. Each record represents a unique CDR3 protein, reported with the most common genes and DNA among its rows. The sample has a few hundred thousand distinct CDR3 sequences on record, about a sixth of them singletons. Together, the top ten hold approximately 21% of the sample. Specimen: PBMCs or a T cell subset sorted from them (not recorded which). Receptors originate from a man aged 18 to 29 who had mild COVID-19 (a few samples of this study predate the infection). The sample titles of this study are shuffled in the database, so cell type and time point are left out; the donor was told from shared clones.

This clonotype has just a few counts. CDR3 nucleotides: TGTGCCAGCAGCCCCCAGTCCTCAAACTCTGGAAACACCATATATTTT. Its protein product is CASSPQSSNSGNTIYF. The chain couples TRBV7-2 to TRBJ1-3, with D uncertain. V was shortened by 5 bases and J by 0 bases, with 14 bases between the two germline ends. In germline, CDR1 is SGHTA, CDR2 FQGNSA. CDR3 length equals 16 residues.

The rearrangement links TRBV5-1 to TRBJ1-1; D remains unclear. The CDR3 runs to 12 residues. Germline V gene sequence: CDR1 SGHRS, CDR2 YFSETQ. Trimming pared 3 bases from V and 7 bases from J, leaving 10 bases between. The CDR3 sequence is CASSSLDGEAFF. CDR3 nucleotides: TGCGCCAGCAGCTCCTTAGACGGTGAAGCTTTCTTT.

The table lists this clonotype with a few counts. The chain recombines TRBV9 with TRBJ2-5; 8 bases align to TRBD2. CDR3 length equals 14 residues. Germline CDR1 and CDR2: SGDLS and YYNGEE. Trimming at V came to 4 bases and at J to 3 bases, leaving 5 bases not matched to a gene. DNA for the CDR3: TGTGCCAGCAGCCCACCCGGGGGGGAAGAGACCCAGTACTTC. This encodes CASSPPGGEETQYF.

This clonotype was found a few times. The chain joins TRBV18 to TRBJ2-5; D ambiguous. V dropped 3 bases and J dropped 1 base, with 9 bases sitting between them. The CDR3 runs to 14 residues. Per the germline V gene, CDR1 is KGHSH and CDR2 is LQKENI. CDR3 coding DNA: TGTGCCAGCTCACCCTCGGGCACCCAAGAGACCCAGTACTTC. This sequence encodes CASSPSGTQETQYF.